Sequencing of this TCR beta chain was carried out in a study of blood T cell repertoires in COVID-19 (TCRdb year 2020). With regard to the full study: Samples from collaborators originated in the United States, Italy and Spain and spanned both the acute and convalescent phases of COVID-19. HLA class I and class II types, where available, came from metadata supplied by the sample provider rather than from assay-based typing. The repertoires were released in a freely available public database intended as a resource for research on the immune response to SARS-CoV-2. The prospective study material was composed of cDNA or gDNA derived from T cells, B-cell-depleted T cells, or PBMCs. Sample metadata almost always included a de-identified subject ID, COVID-19 status, age in years and sex. Deeply sampled blood TCRbeta repertoires from subjects exposed to, actively infected with, or recovered from COVID-19 were included in the dataset. Samples were obtained from the ongoing ImmuneRACE study (first 160 participants) and from 1,000 to 1,500 subjects provided by 6 global collaborators. The research as a whole found: The quantity of clinical and demographic metadata differed by source and by participant and was supplied without curation.

TCRbeta CDR3 regions were amplified from genomic DNA by means of the immunoSEQ Assay, a bias-controlled multiplex PCR. In the paper's pipeline: Nucleated cell counts per sample were estimated from amplification of reference gene primers within the assay. Sequence reads were collapsed and filtered to measure the absolute abundance of every unique TCRbeta CDR3 rearrangement. For each sample, productive Simpson clonality was calculated as the square root of Simpson's diversity index across productive rearrangements. TCRdb stores this immuneACCESS table with in-frame sequences only. Part of the clones is absent; in the studies checked, under half of the shortfall reflects unresolved V genes, and no reason is known for the rest. The DNA was the basis for D and trimming; V, J and clone size are from that table. This sample has fewer than 85,000 clones in its table, and about 74% of those were observed once. The ten largest make up 2.5% to 3% of the sample.

This clone was seen only a few times. There is no known antigen for this receptor. No much larger clone exists at a distance of one base, and base qualities are not known. Inclusive of the bounding cysteine and phenylalanine, the CDR3 is 13 residues long. Only the CDR3 region is kept as DNA, spanning 39 bases read in frame from base 1. The trim is 4 bases for V and 10 bases for J, with a gap of 11 bases between the germline ends. In the germline V gene, CDR1 corresponds to SGHVS and CDR2 to FNYEAQ. Whole blood was collected in K2EDTA tubes by collaborating institutions according to the institutions' own protocols. For TCRbeta analysis, collaborator samples were shipped as frozen whole blood, as isolated PBMCs, or as DNA extracted from either sample type.

The source of this sequence is a human donor with acute or convalescent COVID-19. The donor label of this sample is uncertain. Specimen: peripheral blood. The rearrangement combines TRBV7-6 with TRBJ1-6, with the D gene not clear enough to name. The DNA reads TGTGCCAGCAGCTCCCTGGCGGGCTCACCCCTCCACTTT. This encodes CASSSLAGSPLHF.